This T cell receptor beta chain was sequenced for a study of memory CD4+ T cells and cytomegalovirus serostatus. The sort gate was single viable CD3+CD4+CD8-CD45RO+ cells for memory CD4+ T cells. The table came from immunoSEQ multiplex PCR; TCRdb's copy has only in-frame clones and leaves some out. Of over 75,000 clones in the sample, about four fifths were seen once. There are 16 residues in the CDR3. Deletions cut 3 bases from V and 0 bases from J, with 12 bases between. The germline CDR1 and CDR2 sequences are SEHNR and FQNEAQ (reference sequence). The specimen was memory CD4+ T cells from blood. The TCR originated in an adult in good health and CMV-seropositive. The chain couples TRBV7-9 to TRBJ1-3; D is undetermined. CDR3 sequence reads: CASSLGSSLSGNTIYF. The CDR3 DNA sequence: TGTGCCAGCAGCTTGGGGAGCAGCCTCTCTGGAAACACCATATATTTT.